This passage covers 11 T cell receptor beta chains from one sample sequenced in a study of cytomegalovirus exposure and HLA in healthy donors. Primers included in the PCR were 60 Vbeta and 13 Jbeta primers. Method: immunoSEQ multiplex PCR; TCRdb's copy keeps in-frame clones and lacks some. The sample has 90,000 to 130,000 clones, approximately 58% seen once; the top ten hold roughly 2.4%. The sample was PBMCs. These receptors all stem from a woman in her thirties in good health and CMV-seronegative.

The gene calls are TRBV7-8 and TRBJ1-2, with 9 positions matching TRBD1. CDR3 length equals 15 residues. With 6 bases clipped from V and 4 bases from J, the junction kept 9 bases outside the gene matches. In germline, CDR1 is SGHVS, CDR2 FQNEAQ. The CDR3: CASSPQPGQGYGYTF. Here the CDR3 DNA reads TGTGCCAGCAGTCCACAACCGGGACAGGGCTATGGCTACACCTTC.

The chain couples TRBV25-1 to TRBJ1-3; the D is unclear. CDR3 length: 13 amino acids. From germline, CDR1 is MGHDK and CDR2 SYGVNS. Trimming stripped 4 bases from V and 3 bases from J, with 7 bases between. The CDR3 is CASSVSGGNTIYF. CDR3 nucleotides: TGTGCCAGCAGTGTGAGTGGTGGAAACACCATATATTTT.

The chain is built from TRBV5-4 and TRBJ2-5; 7 positions match TRBD2. The junction had 3 bases not matched to a gene; V was cut back by 2 bases and J by 5 bases. CDR3 length equals 13 residues. From germline, CDR1 is SGHNT and CDR2 YYREEE (reference sequence). The CDR3 DNA is TGTGCCAGCAGCTTTTGGGGGGGGGAGACCCAGTACTTC. It codes for CASSFWGGETQYF.

V usage is TRBV19 and J usage is TRBJ2-1; 9 nucleotides align to TRBD2. The CDR3 runs to 16 residues. Trimming removed 4 bases from V and 1 base from J; junction bases left unmatched: 5. Germline V gives CDR1 LNHDA, CDR2 SQIVND (reference sequence). The CDR3 coding sequence is TGTGCCAGTAGTAGCTCGGGACTAGCTTCCTACAATGAGCAGTTCTTC. Its translation is CASSSSGLASYNEQFF.

The chain is built from TRBV30 and TRBJ2-5, with a possible D match to TRBD2 (6 bases). The CDR3 spans 13 residues. Trimming took 8 bases from V and 4 from J, leaving 17 bases between them. Germline V lookup: CDR1 GTSNPN, CDR2 SVGIG (reference sequence). The CDR3 is CARAGPTPETQYF. CDR3 nucleotide sequence: TGTGCCAGAGCGGGCCCCACCCCAGAGACCCAGTACTTC. Full variable domain (missing parts from reference TRBV30 and TRBJ2-5): SQTIHQWPATLVQPVGSPLSLECTVEGTSNPNLYWYRQAAGRGLQLLFYSVGIGQISSEVPQNLSASRPQDRQFILSSKKLLLSDSGFYLCARAGPTPETQYFGPGTRLLVL.

The V call is TRBV7-8, the J call TRBJ2-7; TRBD2 might be the D (5 bases). Germline loops: CDR1 SGHVS, CDR2 FQNEAQ. V lost 2 bases to trimming and J lost 3 bases, with 14 bases between them. This CDR3 comprises 15 residues. CDR3 sequence: CASSLTGGPRYEQYF. The DNA of the CDR3 is TGTGCCAGCAGCTTAACTGGCGGGCCGCGCTACGAGCAGTACTTC.

The rearrangement uses TRBV11-1 and TRBJ2-1; D perhaps matches TRBD1 (6 bases). This CDR3 has 15 residues. CDR1 is SGHAT and CDR2 is FQDESV in the germline V gene (reference sequence). V was clipped by 6 bases and J by 5 bases, with 17 bases between them. This CDR3 is CASSPRGSYNNEQFF. The CDR3 nucleotides are TGTGCCAGCAGTCCTAGGGGGAGTTACAACAATGAGCAGTTCTTC.

This chain uses TRBV9 with TRBJ2-1, with D maybe TRBD1 (6 bases). V was trimmed by 0 bases and J by 5 bases, leaving 15 bases between them. CDR1 SGDLS and CDR2 YYNGEE come from the germline V gene. The CDR3 is 16 residues long. The CDR3 nucleotides read TGTGCCAGCAGCGTAGCGGGAAGGGGGAAAAACAATGAGCAGTTCTTC. This translates into CASSVAGRGKNNEQFF.

The genes are TRBV4-1 and TRBJ2-1, with 8 bases identical to TRBD1. Germline CDR1 is MGHRA and CDR2 is YSYEKL. The junction had 6 bases not matched to a gene; V was cut back by 2 bases and J by 6 bases. The CDR3 is 15 residues long. DNA for the CDR3: TGCGCCAGCAGCCAACCGGGGACAGGTGGCAATGAGCAGTTCTTC. It yields the protein CASSQPGTGGNEQFF.

V usage is TRBV19 and J usage is TRBJ2-7; TRBD1 agrees at 9 bases. CDR3 length: 16 residues. The junction had 8 bases not matched to a gene; V was cut back by 4 bases and J by 1 base. Germline V gives CDR1 LNHDA, CDR2 SQIVND (reference sequence). The CDR3 DNA sequence: TGTGCCAGTAGTAGGTTCGGGACAGGGCGGTCCTACGAGCAGTACTTC. Translated, it gives CASSRFGTGRSYEQYF.

The V call is TRBV6-1, the J call TRBJ2-7; tentatively, D is TRBD1 (6 bases). There are 16 residues in the CDR3. The V and J ends lost 2 bases and 4 bases respectively, with 18 bases between them. Germline V gene sequence: CDR1 MNHNS, CDR2 SASEGT. Here the CDR3 reads CASSERVPGQAYEQYF. CDR3 coding DNA: TGTGCCAGCAGTGAAAGGGTCCCGGGACAAGCTTACGAGCAGTACTTC.